The rows below give T cell receptor beta chains drawn from one sample of a study of T cells in Graves' hyperthyroidism and ophthalmopathy. TCRdb reprocessed the multiplex PCR reads via MiXCR and lists one record per CDR3 protein. This repertoire shows a few hundred thousand distinct CDR3 sequences, around 25% found once; its top ten account for more than 60%. Sequencing input: blood. The receptors here all came from a man aged 45-65 years with Graves' hyperthyroidism. Both conserved end residues are part of each CDR3. Fields, in order: clone size, V gene, D gene, J gene, CDR3 DNA, CDR3 protein. A D gene is named only where the DNA matches it firmly. Only part of the rows carry a size: once, few, many, or a class if the clone is expanded.

>NA|TRBV7-9|NA|TRBJ2-7
TGTGCCAGCAGCTTTGAGTTCTTCGAGCAGTACTTC
CASSFEFFEQYF
>many|TRBV3-1|TRBD1|TRBJ2-1
TGTACCAGCAGCCAAGTGACAGGGCAGGGAAATGAGCAGTTCTTC
CTSSQVTGQGNEQFF
>many|TRBV12-3/TRBV12-4|NA|TRBJ1-2
TGTGCCAGCAGTTTAGCGTTCTCAGAGGCCGGCTACACCTTC
CASSLAFSEAGYTF
>few|TRBV4-1|NA|TRBJ2-7
TGCGCCAGCAGCCAAGAGGCACAGGTCTCCTACGAGCAGTACTTC
CASSQEAQVSYEQYF
>few|TRBV7-9|NA|TRBJ2-7
TGTGCCAGCAGCTCCTTCCCACTAGGACAGATCCACGAGCAGTACTTC
CASSSFPLGQIHEQYF
>once|TRBV5-1|TRBD1|TRBJ1-5
TGCGCCAGCAGCAAGGGACAGGGGTTCGGCAATCAGCCCCGGCATTTT
CASSKGQGFGNQPRHF
>few|TRBV3-1|TRBD1|TRBJ1-1
TGTGCCAGCAGCGGACGGACAGGGCGGGACACTGAAGCTTTCTTT
CASSGRTGRDTEAFF
>NA|TRBV15|NA|TRBJ2-5
TGTGCCACCAGCAGAGCAGGGTTTGGAGAGACCCAGTACTTC
CATSRAGFGETQYF
>many|TRBV11-3|TRBD1|TRBJ1-1
TGTGCCAGCAGCACCCACAGGGGCGAGAACACTGAAGCTTTCTTT
CASSTHRGENTEAFF
>NA|TRBV19|NA|TRBJ1-1
TGTGCCAGTAGTATATCCGCGAACACTGAAGCTTTCTTT
CASSISANTEAFF
>many|TRBV10-1|NA|TRBJ2-3
TGCGCCAGCAGTGAGTCCCAGGGTAACGCAGATACGCAGTATTTT
CASSESQGNADTQYF
>few|TRBV3-1|NA|TRBJ2-5
TGTGCCGCCTCCCTCGCGGGATTGGAGACCCAGTACTTC
CAASLAGLETQYF
>few|TRBV6-2/TRBV6-3|NA|TRBJ2-3
TGTGCCAGCAGGGGCTCATCGGGGAGCCCAGATACGCAGTATTTT
CASRGSSGSPDTQYF
>few|TRBV20-1|NA|TRBJ2-3
TGCAGTGCTAGAGATGTCAGTAGCGGAGGCGGTTGGGGAGATACGCAGTATTTT
CSARDVSSGGGWGDTQYF
>few|TRBV2|NA|TRBJ2-3
TGTGCCAGCGCGGCTAGTCGGGCAGATACGCAGTATTTT
CASAASRADTQYF
>NA|TRBV19|NA|TRBJ2-2
TGTGCCAGTAGTAGACGAACTAGCACGTCCGGGGAGCTGTTTTTT
CASSRRTSTSGELFF
>NA|TRBV5-4|TRBD2|TRBJ2-1
TGTGCCAGCAGCTTGGGACTAGCGGGAGGGCTCTATGAGCAGTTCTTC
CASSLGLAGGLYEQFF
>many|TRBV20-1|NA|TRBJ2-1
TGCAGTGCTAGAGGGGAAATCTTTCGGAATGAGCAGTTCTTC
CSARGEIFRNEQFF